The present entry profiles one TCR beta chain with its context. There are 13 residues in the CDR3. Between the trimmed V and J ends, which lost 2 bases and 6 bases, there was a span of 7 bases. Germline lookup yields CDR1 SEHNR and CDR2 FQNEAQ (reference sequence). This sample was included in a study of OX40 agonist ivuxolimab in advanced cancers. TCRdb's table, derived via immunoSEQ multiplex PCR, lists solely in-frame clones and lacks some. The sample shows fewer than 30,000 clones, 85% of them seen only once. This TCR was sampled from an adult with an advanced solid tumor such as melanoma, head and neck, liver or kidney cancer. The chain couples TRBV7-9 to TRBJ2-2, with unresolved D. Sequenced material: CD4+ or CD8+ T cells sorted from blood, taken in a trial of the OX40 agonist ivuxolimab. The CDR3 reads CASSLSGAGELFF. DNA of the CDR3: TGTGCCAGCAGCTTATCAGGCGCCGGGGAGCTGTTTTTT.